This TCR beta chain is drawn from a study of blood T cell repertoires in COVID-19. On the study more broadly: Samples taken during acute and convalescent COVID-19 were collected in the United States, Italy and Spain.

Germline values: CDR1 SGHRS, CDR2 YFSETQ. Losses at the gene ends were 0 bases for V and 9 bases for J; bases not matched to a gene: 8. The CDR3 covers 15 residues. Assay: immunoSEQ multiplex PCR; the TCRdb copy retains only in-frame clones and omits some. The data show around 220,000 clones, 79% seen once. The sequenced sample consisted of peripheral blood. The chain combines TRBV5-1 with TRBJ2-1; TRBD1 matches at 8 bases. The sequence was obtained from a middle-aged woman with active or convalescent COVID-19. The CDR3 DNA reads TGCGCCAGCAGCTTGGGACAGGGGCAGACAGGTGAGCAGTTCTTC. Protein sequence: CASSLGQGQTGEQFF.